This T cell receptor beta chain came from a study of T cells expressing NK-cell markers. For the study at large: Investigators obtained TCR beta repertoires from sorted CD3+CD56+NKG2C+, CD3+CD56+NKG2C- and CD3+CD56-NKG2C+ T cells.

After re-calling the 5' RACE reads, TCRdb lists one entry per CDR3 protein, DNA absent. The sample data list some 460,000 distinct CDR3 sequences. Per the germline V gene, CDR1 is DFQATT and CDR2 is SNEGSKA (reference sequence). The CDR3 spans 16 residues. This TCR was recovered from a woman aged 45-65 years in good health. The sample consisted of blood T cells: a sorted CD56 or NKG2C T cell subset, CD4+ or CD8+ T cells, or bulk PBMC T cells (not recorded which). The genes are TRBV20-1 and TRBJ1-4. The chain's CDR3 is CSARDTGTATNEKLFF.